The present entry profiles one TCR beta chain with its context. Its antigen remains unidentified. The data stem from a study of spatial heterogeneity in lung cancer. Overall study context: Tumor regions showed TCR transcript counts that correlated strongly with a T cell module score from matched bulk RNA-seq.

General observations from the study: Within tumors, counts of expanded alpha and beta TCRs tracked tumor mutation counts.

Time point denoted: sample taken at primary tumor resection. V was clipped by 6 bases and J by 0 bases, with 14 bases between them. The CDR3 has 15 residues. From germline, CDR1 is KGHSH and CDR2 LQKENI. TCRdb reanalysed the 5' RACE reads using MiXCR and keeps one entry per CDR3 protein. The sample yields about 2,800 distinct CDR3 sequences, under 55% seen once. The chain joins TRBV18 to TRBJ1-1; D unclear. The starting material was lung tumor tissue, obtained at surgery. This receptor was obtained from a male donor with early-stage non-small cell lung cancer. The DNA for the CDR3 is TGTGCCAGCTCGCCGTTCGAAAAACTGAACACTGAAGCTTTCTTT. Protein: CASSPFEKLNTEAFF.